A selection of T cell receptor beta chains follows, all from one sample in a study of blood T cell repertoires in COVID-19. The table came from immunoSEQ multiplex PCR; TCRdb's copy has only in-frame clones and leaves some out. Altogether 150,000 to 200,000 clones are present, roughly nine tenths being singletons, with the ten largest covering 1.9%. Sequenced sample: peripheral blood. The source is a man aged 18 to 30 who had recovered from COVID-19. Each CDR3 is given with its conserved first and last residue. D genes are given only for firm matches. A clone size is listed for some rows: how often the clone was seen (once, few, many), or a class if it is expanded.

clone_size	v_call	j_call	d_call	cdr3_aa	cdr3_nt
-	TRBV5-1	TRBJ1-6	TRBD1	CASSWTGTDNSPLHF	TGCGCCAGCAGCTGGACAGGGACGGATAATTCACCCCTCCACTTT
-	TRBV6-5	TRBJ1-2	TRBD1	CASSLDRVANYGYTF	TGTGCCAGCAGTCTCGACAGGGTTGCTAACTATGGCTACACCTTC
-	TRBV7-9	TRBJ2-3	-	CASSQDRPSTDTQYF	TGTGCCAGCAGCCAAGACAGGCCTAGCACAGATACGCAGTATTTT
-	TRBV6-1	TRBJ2-3	-	CASSESRADTQYF	TGTGCCAGCAGTGAATCGCGGGCAGATACGCAGTATTTT
-	TRBV5-1	TRBJ2-1	-	CASTPGPTSQNEQFF	TGCGCCAGCACCCCAGGCCCAACTAGTCAGAATGAGCAGTTCTTC
-	TRBV10-2	TRBJ2-3	TRBD1	CATQGAVGADTQYF	TGCGCCACGCAGGGGGCTGTAGGAGCAGATACGCAGTATTTT
few	TRBV4-2	TRBJ2-3	TRBD2	CASSDLAVTDTQYF	TGTGCCAGCTCGGATCTAGCGGTCACAGATACGCAGTATTTT
-	TRBV4-3	TRBJ2-1	-	CASSQETAGFMSYNEQFF	TGCGCCAGCAGCCAAGAAACGGCAGGTTTCATGTCCTACAATGAGCAGTTCTTC
-	TRBV6-2/TRBV6-3	TRBJ1-2	-	CASSYENLADYGYTF	TGTGCCAGCAGTTACGAAAACCTGGCTGACTATGGCTACACCTTC
-	TRBV6-5	TRBJ1-2	-	CASSPQGGYGYTF	TGTGCCAGCAGTCCTCAAGGGGGTTATGGCTACACCTTC
-	TRBV9	TRBJ2-5	-	CASSVAGGRGGGETQYF	TGTGCCAGCAGCGTAGCTGGAGGGCGAGGAGGGGGCGAGACCCAGTACTTC
once	TRBV29-1	TRBJ2-3	TRBD1	CSVERGTGRDTQYF	TGCAGCGTTGAAAGGGGGACAGGAAGAGATACGCAGTATTTT
-	TRBV24-1	TRBJ2-1	-	CATSDDEINEQFF	TGTGCCACCAGTGATGATGAGATCAATGAGCAGTTCTTC
-	TRBV10-3	TRBJ2-7	-	CAIKSGQADREQYF	TGTGCCATCAAGTCTGGCCAGGCCGATCGCGAGCAGTACTTC
-	TRBV28	TRBJ1-2	-	CASSFSQRGQGYTF	TGTGCCAGCAGTTTTTCTCAAAGGGGCCAAGGCTACACCTTC
-	TRBV28	TRBJ1-6	-	CASSSGGGYSPLHF	TGTGCCAGCAGTTCCGGCGGGGGCTATTCACCCCTCCACTTT
few	TRBV19	TRBJ2-5	-	CASSIAGTYQETQYF	TGTGCCAGTAGTATAGCGGGGACTTACCAAGAGACCCAGTACTTC
once	TRBV3-1/TRBV3-2	TRBJ2-5	TRBD2	CASSRGLAEETQYF	TGTGCCAGCAGCCGGGGACTAGCGGAAGAGACCCAGTACTTC
-	TRBV27	TRBJ2-2	TRBD2	CASWGASGRALVGELFF	TGTGCCAGCTGGGGGGCTAGCGGGAGGGCCCTCGTCGGGGAGCTGTTTTTT
-	TRBV7-8	TRBJ1-3	-	CASSLPPGGATRSEYSGNTIYF	TGTGCCAGCAGCTTGCCCCCCGGGGGTGCAACCCGCTCCGAATACTCTGGAAACACCATATATTTT
-	TRBV7-3	TRBJ2-3	TRBD2	CASSATSGGTDTQYF	TGTGCCAGCAGCGCCACTAGCGGAGGCACAGATACGCAGTATTTT
few	TRBV5-1	TRBJ2-7	-	CASSAGQTYEQYF	TGCGCCAGCAGTGCAGGACAGACCTACGAGCAGTACTTC
-	TRBV30	TRBJ1-1	-	CAWSAGEAFF	TGTGCCTGGAGCGCAGGGGAAGCTTTCTTT
-	TRBV5-1	TRBJ2-1	-	CASSITSKSSYNEQFF	TGCGCCAGCAGCATTACTAGCAAGAGCTCCTACAATGAGCAGTTCTTC
-	TRBV19	TRBJ1-1	TRBD1	CASRSTGRNTEAFF	TGTGCCAGTAGGTCGACAGGGCGTAACACTGAAGCTTTCTTT
-	TRBV6-5	TRBJ1-4	TRBD1	CASSSHSGGTEKLFF	TGTGCCAGCAGTTCCCACTCAGGGGGTACGGAAAAACTGTTTTTT
few	TRBV30	TRBJ1-2	-	CAWSPTGSYGYTF	TGTGCCTGGAGTCCAACAGGGAGCTATGGCTACACCTTC
-	TRBV2	TRBJ1-5	-	CASSEFRNQPQHF	TGTGCCAGCAGTGAATTTCGGAATCAGCCCCAGCATTTT
-	TRBV19	TRBJ2-1	TRBD2	CASSMPGGATYNEQFF	TGTGCCAGTAGTATGCCGGGAGGGGCAACCTACAATGAGCAGTTCTTC
-	TRBV24-1	TRBJ1-2	-	CATSDSANYGYTF	TGTGCCACCAGTGATTCAGCTAACTATGGCTACACCTTC
-	TRBV9	TRBJ2-5	TRBD1	CASSVEGTGGEETQYF	TGTGCCAGCAGCGTCGAGGGTACAGGGGGCGAGGAGACCCAGTACTTC
-	TRBV29-1	TRBJ1-1	-	CSVGRGAEAFF	TGCAGCGTTGGTCGGGGGGCTGAAGCTTTCTTT
-	TRBV19	TRBJ2-5	TRBD2	CASSFSSGRETQYF	TGTGCCAGTAGTTTCTCTAGCGGGAGGGAGACCCAGTACTTC